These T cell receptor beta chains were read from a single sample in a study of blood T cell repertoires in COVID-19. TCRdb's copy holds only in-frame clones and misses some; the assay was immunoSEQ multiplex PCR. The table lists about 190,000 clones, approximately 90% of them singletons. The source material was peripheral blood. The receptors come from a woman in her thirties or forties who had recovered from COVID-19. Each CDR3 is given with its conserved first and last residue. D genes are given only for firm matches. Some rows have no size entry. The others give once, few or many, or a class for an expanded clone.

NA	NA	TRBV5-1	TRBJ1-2	TGCGCCAGCAGCTTTGGGGGGGACTATGGCTACACCTTC	CASSFGGDYGYTF
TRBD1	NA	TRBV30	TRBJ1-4	TGTGCCTGGAGTGTAAAGGGGGACAGGGTTGAAAAACTGTTTTTT	CAWSVKGDRVEKLFF
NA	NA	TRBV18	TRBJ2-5	TGTGCCAGCTCACCACGCCCAGGGTCCCAAGAGACCCAGTACTTC	CASSPRPGSQETQYF
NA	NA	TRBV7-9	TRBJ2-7	TGTGCCAGCAGCTTAGCGAGCGGCAGTTCCTACGAGCAGTACTTC	CASSLASGSSYEQYF
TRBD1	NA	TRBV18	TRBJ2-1	TGTGCCAGCTCACAGAGGGCCCGAGGACAGGGGGCTTCCAATGAGCAGTTCTTC	CASSQRARGQGASNEQFF
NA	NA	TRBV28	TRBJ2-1	TGTGCCAGCCAAATTCTAAGCTCCTACAATGAGCAGTTCTTC	CASQILSSYNEQFF
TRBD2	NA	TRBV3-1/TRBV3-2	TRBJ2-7	TGTGCCAGCAGCCAAGGGGGGAGGGCCTCCTACGAGCAGTACTTC	CASSQGGRASYEQYF
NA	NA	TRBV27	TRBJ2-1	TGTGCCAGCAGTTTATCCGGTAACAATGAGCAGTTCTTC	CASSLSGNNEQFF
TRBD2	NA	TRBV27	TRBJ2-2	TGTGCCAGCAGTTCCCGTTTTAGCGGGAGACGATCCGGGGAGCTGTTTTTT	CASSSRFSGRRSGELFF
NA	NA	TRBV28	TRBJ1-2	TGTGCCAGCAGTCAGACAGGCTATGGCTACACCTTC	CASSQTGYGYTF
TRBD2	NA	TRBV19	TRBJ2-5	TGTGCCAGTAGTAGCGGGAGAACGGAGACCCAGTACTTC	CASSSGRTETQYF
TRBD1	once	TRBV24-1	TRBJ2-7	TGTGCCACCTCCGGGACAGGGCCCTACGAGCAGTACTTC	CATSGTGPYEQYF
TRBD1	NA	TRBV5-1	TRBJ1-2	TGCGCCAGCAGCTTTATCACAGGGGAGGCTGGCTACACCTTC	CASSFITGEAGYTF
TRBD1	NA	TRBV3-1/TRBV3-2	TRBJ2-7	TGTGCCAGCAGCCAAAGGGACAGCTCCTACGAGCAGTACTTC	CASSQRDSSYEQYF
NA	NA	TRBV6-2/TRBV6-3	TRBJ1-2	TGTGCCAGCAGCGTGACATCTAACTATGGCTACACCTTC	CASSVTSNYGYTF
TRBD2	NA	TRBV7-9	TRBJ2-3	TGTGCCAGCAGCTTAGGGGGACTAGCGGGCGTCACAGATACGCAGTATTTT	CASSLGGLAGVTDTQYF
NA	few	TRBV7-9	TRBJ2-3	TGTGCCAGCAGCTTAGCGGGCAGCACAGATACGCAGTATTTT	CASSLAGSTDTQYF
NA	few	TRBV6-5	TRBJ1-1	TGTGCCAGCACCTACGGGGTCGGCACTGAAGCTTTCTTT	CASTYGVGTEAFF
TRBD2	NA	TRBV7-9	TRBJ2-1	TGTGCCAGCAGCAGGGAGGCGGGAGACAATGAGCAGTTCTTC	CASSREAGDNEQFF
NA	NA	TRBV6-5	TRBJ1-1	TGTGCCAGCACCATAGCGGGGGGTGGAACTGAAGCTTTCTTT	CASTIAGGGTEAFF
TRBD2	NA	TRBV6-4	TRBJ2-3	TGTGCCAGCAGCCGACTAGCGGGATCCAAAGATACGCAGTATTTT	CASSRLAGSKDTQYF
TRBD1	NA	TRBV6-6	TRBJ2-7	TGTGCCAGCAGTTACCCGGGACAGGGGCACTACGAGCAGTACTTC	CASSYPGQGHYEQYF
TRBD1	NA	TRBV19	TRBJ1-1	TGTGCCAGTAGTATAGGGACAGGGGGCTCTGAAGCTTTCTTT	CASSIGTGGSEAFF
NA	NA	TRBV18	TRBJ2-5	TGTGCCAGCTCACCACCGTATCCCCTCCAAGAGACCCAGTACTTC	CASSPPYPLQETQYF
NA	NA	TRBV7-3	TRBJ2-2	TGTGCCAGCAGCCCACGGGAATTCGGGGAGCTGTTTTTT	CASSPREFGELFF
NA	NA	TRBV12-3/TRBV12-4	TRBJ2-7	TGTGCCAGCAGCATACAGGAAACCTACGAGCAGTACTTC	CASSIQETYEQYF
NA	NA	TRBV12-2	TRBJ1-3	TGTGCAAGTCGCTTAGGGGACAGGGTCTCTCGAAGCTCTGGAAACACCATATATTTT	CASRLGDRVSRSSGNTIYF
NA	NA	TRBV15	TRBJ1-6	TGTGCCACCAGCAGAACGCATAAGGGGTCACCCCTCCACTTT	CATSRTHKGSPLHF
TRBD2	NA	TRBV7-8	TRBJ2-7	TGTGCCAGCAGCTTAGGAGCGGGAGGCTCCTACGAGCAGTACTTC	CASSLGAGGSYEQYF
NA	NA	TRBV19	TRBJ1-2	TGTGCCAGTAGTTTCCGAGGGGGTAACTATGGCTACACCTTC	CASSFRGGNYGYTF
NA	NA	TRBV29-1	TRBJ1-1	TGCAGCGTCACTACGGAGGGTCGAGGTACTGAAGCTTTCTTT	CSVTTEGRGTEAFF
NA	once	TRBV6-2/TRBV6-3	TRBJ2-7	TGTGCCAGCAGTTACTCGAGAAGTACCTACGAGCAGTACTTC	CASSYSRSTYEQYF
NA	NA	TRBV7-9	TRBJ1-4	TGTGCCAGCAGCCCATTACAGGGTGAAAAACTGTTTTTT	CASSPLQGEKLFF
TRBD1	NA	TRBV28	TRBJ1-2	TGTGCCAGTACAGACCTCGGACAGGGGCTTGGGTATGGCTACACCTTC	CASTDLGQGLGYGYTF
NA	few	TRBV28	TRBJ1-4	TGTGCCAGCAGTGCCTATAATGAAAAACTGTTTTTT	CASSAYNEKLFF
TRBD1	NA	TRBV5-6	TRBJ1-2	TGTGCCAGCAGCTTGGGGACAGGGACCATGGCGGGGGGCTACACCTTC	CASSLGTGTMAGGYTF
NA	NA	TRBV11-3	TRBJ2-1	TGTGCCAGCAGCTTAGATCTTAGCGGATCCTACAATGAGCAGTTCTTC	CASSLDLSGSYNEQFF
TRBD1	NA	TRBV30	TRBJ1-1	TGTGCCTGGAGTGTCGTGGACAGGGGGCTAATCACTGAAGCTTTCTTT	CAWSVVDRGLITEAFF
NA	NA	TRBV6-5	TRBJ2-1	TGTGCCAGCAGTTACAGGGACTTAGTCGGTTACAATGAGCAGTTCTTC	CASSYRDLVGYNEQFF
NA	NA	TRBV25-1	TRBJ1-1	TGTGCCAGCAGTGACGGGAGGACGGACGGCACTGAAGCTTTCTTT	CASSDGRTDGTEAFF
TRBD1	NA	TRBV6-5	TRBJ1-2	TGTGCCAGCAGTTATATGAACGCGAGGACAGGGGATGGCTACACCTTC	CASSYMNARTGDGYTF
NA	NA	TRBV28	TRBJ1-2	TGTGCCAGCGGCCCGGGGGGCTATGGCTACACCTTC	CASGPGGYGYTF